These 3 T cell receptor beta chains were all obtained from the same sample, sequenced in a study of T cell responses to AZD1222 COVID-19 vaccine. TCRdb keeps only in-frame clones here, not all; method: immunoSEQ multiplex PCR. The sample shows 95,000 to 150,000 clones, approximately 86% of them seen only once. The sequencing used peripheral blood, collected on day 0 of AZD1222 vaccination. The source of these receptors is an adult in good health.

The chain carries TRBV5-6 and TRBJ2-3, with D maybe TRBD2 (7 bases). In germline, CDR1 is SGHDT, CDR2 YYEEEE. V lost 5 bases and J lost 2, with 9 bases in between. This CDR3 has 13 residues. CDR3 DNA: TGTGCCAGCAGTCGGGGGGCCACAGATACGCAGTATTTT. Translating it yields CASSRGATDTQYF.

The chain carries TRBV5-4 and TRBJ1-1, with D possibly matching TRBD1 (5 bases). The CDR3 loop spans 15 amino acids. The germline V gene has CDR1 SGHNT and CDR2 YYREEE (reference sequence). Trimming removed 0 bases from V and 2 bases from J, with 11 bases in between. Here the CDR3 DNA reads TGTGCCAGCAGCTTGGGGGGGGAGGGTAACACTGAAGCTTTCTTT. Residues: CASSLGGEGNTEAFF.

The chain couples TRBV7-9 to TRBJ2-1; 14 nucleotides agree with TRBD2. V dropped 4 bases and J dropped 6; count of bases not matched to a gene: 5. The CDR3 is made up of 16 amino acids. CDR1 and CDR2 from the germline V gene are SEHNR and FQNEAQ (reference sequence). This CDR3 is CASSYTGLAGGNEQFF. The DNA of the CDR3 is TGTGCCAGCAGCTATACCGGACTAGCGGGAGGCAATGAGCAGTTCTTC. The full variable domain, with the rest looked up from reference TRBV7-9 and TRBJ2-1, is DTGVSQNPRHKITKRGQNVTFRCDPISEHNRLYWYRQTLGQGPEFLTYFQNEAQLEKSRLLSDRFSAERPKGSFSTLEIQRTEQGDSAMYLCASSYTGLAGGNEQFFGPGTRLTVL.